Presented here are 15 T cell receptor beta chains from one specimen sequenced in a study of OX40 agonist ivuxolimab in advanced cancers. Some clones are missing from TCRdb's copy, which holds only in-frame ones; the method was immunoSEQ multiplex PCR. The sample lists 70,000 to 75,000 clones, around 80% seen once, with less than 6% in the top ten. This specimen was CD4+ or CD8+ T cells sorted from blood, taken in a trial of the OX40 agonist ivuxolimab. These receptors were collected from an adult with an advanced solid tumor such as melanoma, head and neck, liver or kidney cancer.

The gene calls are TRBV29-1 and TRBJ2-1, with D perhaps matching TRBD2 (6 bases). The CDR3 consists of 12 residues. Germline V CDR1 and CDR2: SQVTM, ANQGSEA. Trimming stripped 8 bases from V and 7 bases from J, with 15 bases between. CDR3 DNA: TGCAGCTGGGGGGAAGCGTTTAATGAGCAGTTCTTC. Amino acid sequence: CSWGEAFNEQFF.

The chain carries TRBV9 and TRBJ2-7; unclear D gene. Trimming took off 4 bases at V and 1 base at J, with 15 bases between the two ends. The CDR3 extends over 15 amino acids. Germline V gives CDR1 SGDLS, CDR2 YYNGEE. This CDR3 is CASSLLVGPSYEQYF. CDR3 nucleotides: TGTGCCAGCAGCCTCCTGGTCGGACCTTCCTACGAGCAGTACTTC. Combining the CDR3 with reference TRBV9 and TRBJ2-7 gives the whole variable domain DSGVTQTPKHLITATGQRVTLRCSPRSGDLSVYWYQQSLDQGLQFLIQYYNGEERAKGNILERFSAQQFPDLHSELNLSSLELGDSALYFCASSLLVGPSYEQYFGPGTRLTVT.

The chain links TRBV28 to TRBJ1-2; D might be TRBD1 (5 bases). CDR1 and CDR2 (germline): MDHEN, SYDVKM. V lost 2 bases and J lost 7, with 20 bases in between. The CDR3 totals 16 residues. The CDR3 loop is CASSLELLTRDGGYTF. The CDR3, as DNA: TGTGCCAGCAGTTTAGAGCTTCTCACCCGGGACGGTGGCTACACCTTC.

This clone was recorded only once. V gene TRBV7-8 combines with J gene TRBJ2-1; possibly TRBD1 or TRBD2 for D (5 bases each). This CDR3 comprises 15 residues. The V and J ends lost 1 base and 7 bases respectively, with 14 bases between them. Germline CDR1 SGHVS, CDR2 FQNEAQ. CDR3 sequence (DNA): TGTGCCAGCAGCTTAGTACCAGGGTGGAGGAATGAGCAGTTCTTC. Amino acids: CASSLVPGWRNEQFF.

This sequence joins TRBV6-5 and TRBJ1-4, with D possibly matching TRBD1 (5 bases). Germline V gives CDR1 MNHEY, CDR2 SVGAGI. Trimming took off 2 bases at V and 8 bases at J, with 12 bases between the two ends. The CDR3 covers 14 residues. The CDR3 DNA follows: TGTGCCAGCAGTTACATCCGGGGGAAGGAAAAACTGTTTTTT. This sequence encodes CASSYIRGKEKLFF.

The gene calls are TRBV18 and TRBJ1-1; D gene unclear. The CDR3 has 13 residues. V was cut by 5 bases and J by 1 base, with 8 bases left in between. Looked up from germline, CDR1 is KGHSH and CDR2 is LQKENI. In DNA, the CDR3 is TGTGCCAGCTCAACCGGAGAGAACACTGAAGCTTTCTTT. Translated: CASSTGENTEAFF.

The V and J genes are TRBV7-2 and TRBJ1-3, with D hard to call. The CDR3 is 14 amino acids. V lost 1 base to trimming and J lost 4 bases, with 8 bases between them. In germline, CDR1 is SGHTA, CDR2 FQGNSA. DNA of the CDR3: TGTGCCAGCAGCTTAGGTGACGGAGGAAACACCATATATTTT. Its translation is CASSLGDGGNTIYF.

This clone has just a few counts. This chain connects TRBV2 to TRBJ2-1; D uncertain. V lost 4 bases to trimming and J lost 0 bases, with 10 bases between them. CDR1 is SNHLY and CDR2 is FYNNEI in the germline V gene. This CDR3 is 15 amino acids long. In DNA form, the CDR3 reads TGTGCCAGCAGTGCGGACGTGAGCTCCTACAATGAGCAGTTCTTC. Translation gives CASSADVSSYNEQFF.

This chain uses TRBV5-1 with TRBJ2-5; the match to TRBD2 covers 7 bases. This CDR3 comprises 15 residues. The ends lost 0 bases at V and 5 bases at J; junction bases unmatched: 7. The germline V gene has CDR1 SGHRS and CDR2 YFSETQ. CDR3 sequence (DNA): TGCGCCAGCAGCTTGGCTCTAGCGGACGGGGAGACCCAGTACTTC. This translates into CASSLALADGETQYF.

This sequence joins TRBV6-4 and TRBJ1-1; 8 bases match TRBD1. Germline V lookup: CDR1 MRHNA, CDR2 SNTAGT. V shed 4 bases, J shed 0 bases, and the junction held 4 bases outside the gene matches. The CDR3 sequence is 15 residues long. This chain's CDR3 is CASSVDRGMNTEAFF. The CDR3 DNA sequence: TGTGCCAGCAGTGTCGACAGGGGAATGAACACTGAAGCTTTCTTT.

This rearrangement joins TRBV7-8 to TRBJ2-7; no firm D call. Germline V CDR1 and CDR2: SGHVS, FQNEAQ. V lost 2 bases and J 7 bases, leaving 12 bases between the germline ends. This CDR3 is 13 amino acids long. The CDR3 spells CASSLFVVNEQYF. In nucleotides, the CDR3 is TGTGCCAGCAGCTTATTCGTTGTTAATGAGCAGTACTTC.

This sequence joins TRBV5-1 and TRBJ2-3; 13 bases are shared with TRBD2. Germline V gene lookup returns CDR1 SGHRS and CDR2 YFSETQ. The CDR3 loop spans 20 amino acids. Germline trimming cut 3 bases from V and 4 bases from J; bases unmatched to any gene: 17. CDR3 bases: TGCGCCAGCAGCTATCTTCCCGGACTAGCGGGAGAAAGAGCAGCAGATACGCAGTATTTT. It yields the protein CASSYLPGLAGERAADTQYF.

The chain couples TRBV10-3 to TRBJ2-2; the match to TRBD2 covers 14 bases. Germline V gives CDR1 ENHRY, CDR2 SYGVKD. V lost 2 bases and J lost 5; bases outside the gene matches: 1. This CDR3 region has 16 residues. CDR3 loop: CAISERTSGGTGELFF. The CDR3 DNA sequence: TGTGCCATCAGTGAGCGGACTAGCGGGGGGACCGGGGAGCTGTTTTTT.

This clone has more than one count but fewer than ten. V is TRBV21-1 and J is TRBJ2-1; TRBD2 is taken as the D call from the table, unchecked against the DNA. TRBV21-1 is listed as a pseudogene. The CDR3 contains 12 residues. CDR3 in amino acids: CASTRRSDEQFF. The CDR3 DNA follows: TGTGCCAGCACCCGTAGGAGCGATGAGCAGTTCTTC.

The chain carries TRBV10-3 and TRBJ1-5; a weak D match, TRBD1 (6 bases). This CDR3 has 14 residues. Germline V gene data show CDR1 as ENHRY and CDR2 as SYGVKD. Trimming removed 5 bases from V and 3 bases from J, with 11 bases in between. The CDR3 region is CAISYDRLNQPQHF. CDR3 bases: TGTGCCATCAGTTACGACAGGCTCAATCAGCCCCAGCATTTT.